These 8 T cell receptor beta chains share one sample of origin, sequenced in a study of graft-versus-host responses after intestinal transplantation (dated by TCRdb to the early 2020s). Library preparation used the immunoSEQ multiplex PCR assay. What TCRdb holds here is the immuneACCESS table cut down to in-frame rearrangements. Part of the clones is not present; checked against another copy, under half of the missing clones reflect an unresolved V gene, and the others are unexplained. Present in this sample are 11,000 to 15,000 clones, around two thirds of which were seen just once. The ten largest clones add up to under 9% of the sample. Dithiothreitol, EDTA incubations and collagenase D digestion were used to isolate intraepithelial and lamina propria lymphocytes from graft specimens. Sequenced here: ileum tissue, sampled 16 days after intestinal transplant. These receptors all stem from a human patient who received an intestinal transplant, so some T cells may come from the graft donor.

The chain employs TRBV10-3 and TRBJ1-1; possible D gene TRBD1, 5 bases. Deletions cut 6 bases from V and 1 base from J, with 12 bases between. The germline V gene has CDR1 ENHRY and CDR2 SYGVKD. The CDR3 extends over 14 amino acids. As DNA, the CDR3 is TGTGCCATCAGAGATTCCCAGGGGAACACTGAAGCTTTCTTT. Protein sequence: CAIRDSQGNTEAFF.

This clone was counted between two and nine times. The gene calls are TRBV4-1 and TRBJ2-2, with D unclear. CDR3 length: 15 amino acids. Trimming removed 4 bases at V and 5 bases at J, with 14 bases between. The germline CDR1 and CDR2 sequences are MGHRA and YSYEKL. CDR3 in DNA: TGCGCCAGCAGCCTTCCCGCAGTTGGTACCGGGGAGCTGTTTTTT. Amino acids: CASSLPAVGTGELFF.

This chain joins TRBV10-1 and TRBJ2-7; 8 bases line up with TRBD1. CDR3 length: 12 amino acids. Per germline, CDR1 WNHNN and CDR2 SYGVQD (reference sequence). CDR3 residues: CTGAGGAGEQYF. The CDR3 DNA is TGCACCGGGGCAGGGGGCGCGGGGGAGCAGTACTTC.

The chain carries TRBV25-1 and TRBJ2-1; 7 bases fit TRBD2. Germline values: CDR1 MGHDK, CDR2 SYGVNS. CDR3 length equals 14 residues. Trimming cost V 4 bases and J 5 bases; bases outside gene matches: 5. The DNA for the CDR3 is TGTGCCAGCAGTGGTCACCGGGGGGACAATGAGCAGTTCTTC. This gives the protein CASSGHRGDNEQFF.

V gene TRBV11-2 combines with J gene TRBJ2-7; D is possibly TRBD2 (5 bases). Germline V lookup: CDR1 SGHAT, CDR2 FQNNGV. This CDR3 contains 15 residues. The germline V and J ends were trimmed by 6 bases and 5 bases, with 20 bases remaining between them. The CDR3 DNA sequence: TGTGCCAGCAGTCAACTAGGAGGCACACTGGACGAGCAGTACTTC. It is translated as CASSQLGGTLDEQYF.

The V gene is TRBV6-1, the J gene TRBJ1-2; the match to TRBD1 covers 8 bases. The CDR3 loop spans 13 amino acids. CDR1 is MNHNS, CDR2 SASEGT, per germline. V shed 4 bases and J 3 bases; nucleotides not matched to a gene: 1. This CDR3 reads CASSAGGDYGYTF. CDR3 sequence (DNA): TGTGCCAGCAGTGCAGGGGGCGACTATGGCTACACCTTC.

The chain uses TRBV11-2 and TRBJ1-6; D gene uncertain. CDR1 is SGHAT and CDR2 is FQNNGV in the germline V gene. This CDR3 contains 14 residues. Trimming took off 5 bases at V and 7 bases at J, with 12 bases between the two ends. DNA of the CDR3: TGTGCCAGCAGCCTGGCCTTTTGGAATTCACCCCTCCACTTT. It specifies CASSLAFWNSPLHF.

J is TRBJ2-7 and V is TRBV11-3; 7 bases are shared with TRBD1. V shed 1 base and J 5 bases; nucleotides not matched to a gene: 8. This CDR3 region has 15 residues. Germline CDR1 and CDR2: SGHNT and YENEEA. This chain's CDR3 is CASSLASRGWDEQYF. The CDR3 bases are TGTGCCAGCAGCTTAGCCAGCAGGGGGTGGGACGAGCAGTACTTC.